This is a list of T cell receptor beta chains from one sample in a study of blood T cell repertoires in COVID-19. Clones were sequenced by immunoSEQ multiplex PCR, and TCRdb holds only the in-frame ones, with some missing. The table records hundreds of thousands of clones, roughly 84% of them present only once. Sequencing input: PBMCs or T cells enriched from blood (not recorded which). The receptors shown here come from a woman in her twenties or thirties who had recovered from COVID-19. CDR3s include the opening cysteine and the closing phenylalanine or tryptophan. D genes are given only for firm matches. Clone size, where shown, is once, few, many, or a class for clones that have expanded.

TRBD1	TRBV2	TRBJ2-5	-	CASDRGETQYF	TGTGCCAGCGACAGGGGAGAGACCCAGTACTTC
TRBD2	TRBV10-1	TRBJ2-3	-	CASSELAGSTDTQYF	TGCGCCAGCAGTGAACTAGCGGGGAGCACAGATACGCAGTATTTT
TRBD1	TRBV15	TRBJ2-5	-	CATSRSGTGQIETQYF	TGTGCCACCAGCAGGTCCGGGACAGGGCAAATAGAGACCCAGTACTTC
TRBD1	TRBV28	TRBJ1-4	-	CASSSKTGVSANEKLFF	TGTGCCAGCAGTTCTAAAACAGGGGTCTCGGCTAATGAAAAACTGTTTTTT
TRBD1	TRBV9	TRBJ1-4	once	CASSVWGTGDEKLFF	TGTGCCAGCAGCGTTTGGGGGACAGGGGATGAAAAACTGTTTTTT
TRBD1	TRBV5-4	TRBJ1-3	-	CASSTGQGGNTIYF	TGTGCCAGCAGCACCGGACAGGGGGGAAACACCATATATTTT
-	TRBV27	TRBJ2-3	few	CASSFTGLQFTDTQYF	TGTGCCAGCAGTTTCACAGGGCTTCAATTCACAGATACGCAGTATTTT
-	TRBV5-3	TRBJ1-4	-	CAGQGTNEKLFF	TGTGCCGGTCAGGGAACTAATGAAAAACTGTTTTTT
TRBD1	TRBV7-9	TRBJ2-5	-	CASSQPGQGQETQYF	TGTGCCAGCAGCCAACCGGGACAGGGGCAAGAGACCCAGTACTTC
TRBD1	TRBV27	TRBJ2-5	-	CASSRRGRGETQYF	TGTGCCAGCAGTCGCAGGGGGCGAGGCGAGACCCAGTACTTC
TRBD2	TRBV5-4	TRBJ2-7	-	CASSPGGAGGSYEQYF	TGTGCCAGCAGCCCTGGCGGGGCGGGGGGCTCCTACGAGCAGTACTTC
-	TRBV27	TRBJ2-3	once	CASSETGNTDTQYF	TGTGCCAGCAGCGAGACTGGAAACACAGATACGCAGTATTTT
-	TRBV3-1/TRBV3-2	TRBJ1-3	few	CASSEPPGRTIYF	TGTGCCAGCAGCGAACCGCCAGGAAGGACCATATATTTT
TRBD2	TRBV5-1	TRBJ2-3	-	CASSLGPSGGADTQYF	TGCGCCAGCAGCCTTGGACCTAGCGGGGGGGCAGATACGCAGTATTTT
-	TRBV13	TRBJ2-2	-	CASSLTLPRIGELFF	TGTGCCAGCAGCTTAACCCTCCCTAGGATCGGGGAGCTGTTTTTT
TRBD1	TRBV7-9	TRBJ1-1	-	CASSLRQGGTEAFF	TGTGCCAGCAGCCTAAGACAGGGTGGGACTGAAGCTTTCTTT
-	TRBV2	TRBJ1-4	-	CASSVGARLFF	TGTGCCAGCAGTGTAGGGGCAAGGCTGTTTTTT
-	TRBV5-4	TRBJ1-1	-	CASSLLGAANAEAFF	TGTGCCAGCAGCTTGCTGGGGGCCGCGAACGCTGAAGCTTTCTTT
-	TRBV6-4	TRBJ1-2	-	CASSDGLTQQVFGYTF	TGTGCCAGCAGTGACGGGCTGACTCAACAGGTATTTGGCTACACCTTC
-	TRBV3-1/TRBV3-2	TRBJ1-1	-	CASSQWGAACGWQGRFAEAFF	TGTGCCAGCAGCCAATGGGGAGCGGCCTGCGGGTGGCAGGGGCGGTTCGCTGAAGCTTTCTTT
-	TRBV27	TRBJ2-2	-	CASSPYTGELFF	TGTGCCAGCAGTCCTTACACCGGGGAGCTGTTTTTT
TRBD1	TRBV4-1	TRBJ2-3	-	CASSREGTGGRDTQYF	TGCGCCAGCAGCCGAGAGGGGACAGGGGGGAGAGATACGCAGTATTTT
TRBD1	TRBV11-2	TRBJ2-3	-	CASSSPQWTGFTDTQYF	TGTGCCAGCAGTTCCCCCCAATGGACAGGGTTCACAGATACGCAGTATTTT
-	TRBV20-1	TRBJ1-2	-	CSAGGGEGYTF	TGCAGTGCTGGGGGGGGAGAAGGCTACACCTTC
TRBD1	TRBV29-1	TRBJ2-4	-	CSAGDRGGRNIQYF	TGCAGCGCTGGGGACAGGGGGGGAAGAAACATTCAGTACTTC
-	TRBV6-2/TRBV6-3	TRBJ1-2	few	CASSSPRSGFSYTF	TGTGCCAGCAGTTCCCCAAGATCAGGGTTCAGCTACACCTTC
TRBD2	TRBV12-3/TRBV12-4	TRBJ2-1	-	CASSFGGYNEQFF	TGTGCCAGCAGTTTCGGGGGGTACAATGAGCAGTTCTTC
TRBD2	TRBV6-2/TRBV6-3	TRBJ2-7	-	CASSASGGPYEQYF	TGTGCCAGCAGTGCTAGCGGGGGCCCCTACGAGCAGTACTTC
TRBD1	TRBV11-2	TRBJ2-7	-	CASSLGGTGQYF	TGTGCCAGCAGCTTAGGGGGGACAGGGCAGTACTTC
-	TRBV6-1	TRBJ1-6	-	CASSERVGEASPLHF	TGTGCCAGCAGTGAAAGAGTAGGGGAGGCTTCACCCCTCCACTTT
TRBD1	TRBV28	TRBJ1-2	-	CASSAGGGRGYTF	TGTGCCAGCAGTGCAGGGGGCGGGCGAGGCTACACCTTC
-	TRBV4-1	TRBJ1-5	-	CASSQDQASNQPQHF	TGCGCCAGCAGCCAAGATCAGGCAAGCAATCAGCCCCAGCATTTT
TRBD1	TRBV5-3	TRBJ1-5	few	CARSLSQGATNQPQHF	TGTGCCAGAAGCTTATCTCAGGGGGCGACTAATCAGCCCCAGCATTTT
-	TRBV3-1/TRBV3-2	TRBJ2-7	-	CASSQGGVFAKQYF	TGTGCCAGCAGCCAAGGGGGGGTATTTGCAAAGCAGTACTTC
-	TRBV19	TRBJ2-3	-	CASSIQGDTQYF	TGTGCCAGTAGTATTCAGGGAGATACGCAGTATTTT
-	TRBV5-1	TRBJ1-1	-	CASSMGLENTEAFF	TGCGCCAGCAGCATGGGACTCGAGAACACTGAAGCTTTCTTT
-	TRBV10-2	TRBJ1-1	few	CATTQLSTGTEAFF	TGCGCCACTACCCAACTCAGTACCGGGACTGAAGCTTTCTTT
-	TRBV28	TRBJ1-1	-	CASSLVQSTEAFF	TGTGCCAGCAGTTTAGTACAGTCCACTGAAGCTTTCTTT
-	TRBV19	TRBJ1-3	-	CASSFERSGNTIYF	TGTGCCAGTAGTTTCGAGCGCTCTGGAAACACCATATATTTT
-	TRBV3-1/TRBV3-2	TRBJ2-5	-	CASSQEGGPETQYF	TGTGCCAGCAGCCAAGAAGGAGGGCCGGAGACCCAGTACTTC
-	TRBV28	TRBJ1-1	-	CASSSYTYTEAFF	TGTGCCAGCAGTTCTTACACGTACACTGAAGCTTTCTTT
-	TRBV11-3	TRBJ2-2	-	CASSPPGREDTGELFF	TGTGCCAGCAGCCCCCCGGGCAGGGAGGACACCGGGGAGCTGTTTTTT
TRBD1	TRBV6-2/TRBV6-3	TRBJ1-5	-	CASSYPGAGGGQPQHF	TGTGCCAGCAGTTACCCCGGGGCAGGGGGCGGTCAGCCCCAGCATTTT
TRBD1	TRBV27	TRBJ1-6	few	CASSLGQGNSPLHF	TGTGCCAGCAGTTTAGGACAGGGTAATTCACCCCTCCACTTT
TRBD2	TRBV5-1	TRBJ2-7	-	CASSFSSGGYEQYF	TGCGCCAGCAGCTTTTCTAGCGGGGGTTACGAGCAGTACTTC